The 20 T cell receptor beta chains reported below all come from one sample, sequenced in a study of beta chain features in type 1 diabetes. General study findings and limits: Shortening that was moderate but significant affected the TCRB CDR3s of Type 1 diabetes patients in all four CD4+ subsets.

Their cognate antigens are unknown. The authors reverse transcribed all of the isolated RNA, so sequencing captured expressed TCRB transcripts. Using immunoSEQ multiplex PCR, the repertoire was profiled, and TCRdb retains in-frame clones only, with some absent. The sample holds 300,000 to 400,000 clones; around 9.7% are singletons and the top ten take more than 0.8%. The sample comprised central memory CD4+ T cells from blood. The receptors shown here come from a man aged 25 to 45 with type 1 diabetes.

Of note for this clone: The identical CDR3 is also encoded by other nucleotide sequences in the sample. The V gene is TRBV7-2, the J gene TRBJ1-4; D gene unclear. CDR1 is SGHTA, CDR2 FQGNSA, per germline. This CDR3 is built from 14 residues. V shed 3 bases and J shed 4 bases, with 9 bases lying between them. This CDR3 reads CASSFLGDNEKLFF. DNA of the CDR3: TGTGCCAGCAGCTTCCTGGGCGATAATGAAAAACTGTTTTTT.

This clone was picked up a small number of times. The chain recombines TRBV28 with TRBJ1-5, with D hard to call. Germline-derived CDR1 and CDR2 are MDHEN and SYDVKM. The CDR3 sequence is 12 residues long. Trimming pared 4 bases from V and 6 bases from J, leaving 7 bases between. CDR3 sequence: CASSYQLQPQHF. The CDR3 DNA is TGTGCCAGCAGTTACCAGCTTCAGCCCCAGCATTTT.

This clone was detected only a few times. The chain links TRBV7-2 to TRBJ2-1; D call uncertain. Germline V lookup: CDR1 SGHTA, CDR2 FQGNSA. The V end was cut by 4 bases, the J end by 2 bases, with 12 bases between. The CDR3 spans 15 residues. The CDR3 loop is CASSSSTGTYNEQFF. CDR3 nucleotides: TGTGCCAGCAGCTCTTCAACTGGGACCTACAATGAGCAGTTCTTC.

Relative to its sample, this clone is medium-sized. At the DNA level, this CDR3 is encoded by other sequences in the same sample as well. J is TRBJ2-3 and V is TRBV21-1; the DNA was not compared with TRBD1, the D call given in the table. TRBV21-1 is a recognized pseudogene. The CDR3 has 16 residues. The CDR3 sequence: CASSKGSGTGTDTQYF. The CDR3 DNA is TGTGCCAGCAGCAAGGGTTCCGGGACAGGGACAGATACGCAGTATTTT.

This chain uses TRBV7-9 with TRBJ2-5; possibly TRBD1 for D (6 bases). The length of the CDR3 is 14 residues. Per germline, CDR1 SEHNR and CDR2 FQNEAQ (reference sequence). With 5 bases removed from V and 2 bases from J, the gap between germline ends came to 12 bases. CDR3 region: CASSIRTEQETQYF. CDR3 DNA sequence: TGTGCCAGCAGCATTAGGACAGAACAAGAGACCCAGTACTTC.

The chain employs TRBV5-6 and TRBJ1-5; no firm D call. V lost 3 bases and J 3 bases, leaving 10 bases between the germline ends. Germline lookup yields CDR1 SGHDT and CDR2 YYEEEE. The CDR3 spans 14 residues. This CDR3 reads CASSYGSLNQPQHF. In DNA, the CDR3 is TGTGCCAGCAGCTACGGGTCGCTCAATCAGCCCCAGCATTTT.

The V gene is TRBV19, the J gene TRBJ2-1, with 8 bases fitting TRBD1. This CDR3 has 15 residues. Unmatched junction bases numbered 7, after V lost 5 bases and J lost 4 bases. In germline, CDR1 is LNHDA, CDR2 SQIVND (reference sequence). The CDR3 DNA reads as TGTGCCAGTAGTCGTACAGGGGGTCCTTACAATGAGCAGTTCTTC. Amino acid sequence: CASSRTGGPYNEQFF.

The sample holds a few counts of this clone. V usage is TRBV7-2 and J usage is TRBJ1-5, with D perhaps TRBD1 (5 bases). The CDR3 length is 13 residues. Germline V gene sequence: CDR1 SGHTA, CDR2 FQGNSA. Trimming shortened V by 4 bases and J by 7 bases, and 11 bases separated the two germline ends. DNA of the CDR3: TGTGCCAGCAGCTCGGACACGGGGCAGCCCCAGCATTTT. Translated, it gives CASSSDTGQPQHF.

The chain combines TRBV11-2 with TRBJ2-7, with D possibly matching TRBD2 (5 bases). The CDR3 extends over 15 amino acids. Trimming removed 3 bases at V and 0 bases at J, with 12 bases between. Germline loops: CDR1 SGHAT, CDR2 FQNNGV. As DNA, the CDR3 is TGTGCCAGCAGCTTTAGTCCGGGGAGCTCCTACGAGCAGTACTTC. Its protein is CASSFSPGSSYEQYF.

This clone was seen more than once but under ten times. The chain recombines TRBV28 with TRBJ1-5; a possible D gene is TRBD1 (5 bases). The CDR3 loop spans 16 amino acids. With 3 bases removed from V and 4 bases from J, the gap between germline ends came to 16 bases. The germline gives CDR1 MDHEN, CDR2 SYDVKM. The chain's CDR3 is CASSLGTRAGNQPQHF. The CDR3 nucleotides are TGTGCCAGCAGTTTGGGCACTCGGGCAGGGAATCAGCCCCAGCATTTT.

This clone was detected only a few times. J is TRBJ2-1 and V is TRBV9; no definite D call. The V gene lost 0 bases and the J gene lost 10 bases, with 17 bases spanning the gap. This CDR3 is built from 15 residues. Germline assignment: CDR1 SGDLS and CDR2 YYNGEE. CDR3 sequence reads: CASSVDPSIYTEQFF. The DNA of the CDR3 is TGTGCCAGCAGCGTAGACCCCTCGATTTATACGGAGCAGTTCTTC.

The chain couples TRBV5-6 to TRBJ1-2, with 8 bases identical to TRBD1. The CDR3 runs 16 residues. V was pared by 2 bases and J by 6 bases, with 12 bases of the junction left unmatched. CDR1 is SGHDT and CDR2 is YYEEEE in the germline V gene. CDR3 DNA: TGTGCCAGCAGCTTCCCCGGGACAGGACCTACTCATGGCTACACCTTC. It is translated as CASSFPGTGPTHGYTF.

This clone appeared many times. The chain uses TRBV7-9 and TRBJ2-1; 7 bases are shared with TRBD2. Germline V gene sequence: CDR1 SEHNR, CDR2 FQNEAQ (reference sequence). CDR3 length: 13 residues. V gave up 1 base and J gave up 7 bases; unmatched junction bases: 1. CDR3 nucleotides: TGTGCCAGCAGCTTAGAAGCGGGGAATGAGCAGTTCTTC. Translated: CASSLEAGNEQFF.

The chain links TRBV9 to TRBJ2-2; TRBD1 agrees at 10 bases. The CDR3 is 14 residues long. After removal of 2 bases from V and 6 bases from J, the junction contained 1 base not matched to a gene. Germline-derived CDR1 and CDR2 are SGDLS and YYNGEE. CDR3 bases: TGTGCCAGCAGCGTCGGACAGGGGGCCGGGGAGCTGTTTTTT. This codes for CASSVGQGAGELFF.

This clone has a handful of counts. The J gene is TRBJ2-1, the V gene TRBV5-6; 9 nucleotides line up with TRBD1. There are 11 residues in the CDR3. Germline CDR1 reads SGHDT; CDR2 reads YYEEEE. The J segment lost 14 bases and the V segment lost 3 bases, leaving 3 bases of the junction unmatched. CDR3: CASSWDRVKFF. In DNA form, the CDR3 reads TGTGCCAGCAGCTGGGACAGGGTTAAGTTCTTC.

Only a few counts were recorded for this clone. The chain carries TRBV18 and TRBJ2-1, with 8 bases that match TRBD2. V lost 0 bases, J lost 13 bases, and 14 bases stayed unmatched. CDR3 length: 16 amino acids. CDR1 KGHSH and CDR2 LQKENI come from the germline V gene. The CDR3 protein is CASSPPLISGEIPQFF. The CDR3 DNA sequence: TGTGCCAGCTCACCACCTTTGATTAGCGGGGAAATTCCCCAGTTCTTC.

The rearrangement links TRBV7-9 to TRBJ2-4; 9 bases fit TRBD2. J was trimmed by 3 bases and V by 5 bases; bases with no gene match: 14. CDR1 is SEHNR, CDR2 FQNEAQ, per germline (reference sequence). The CDR3 totals 18 residues. In DNA form, the CDR3 reads TGTGCCAGCAGCCAGGGGACTAGCCAAGGGTTTGACAAAAACATTCAGTACTTC. It specifies CASSQGTSQGFDKNIQYF. The whole variable domain, remainder taken from reference TRBV7-9 and TRBJ2-4, is DTGVSQNPRHKITKRGQNVTFRCDPISEHNRLYWYRQTLGQGPEFLTYFQNEAQLEKSRLLSDRFSAERPKGSFSTLEIQRTEQGDSAMYLCASSQGTSQGFDKNIQYFGAGTRLSVL.

This clone was recorded a few times. V is TRBV18 and J is TRBJ1-2; D is uncertain. Between the trimmed V and J ends, which lost 5 bases and 4 bases, there was a span of 11 bases. This CDR3 has 13 residues. Germline-derived CDR1 and CDR2 are KGHSH and LQKENI. For the CDR3, the DNA is TGTGCCAGCTCAACGGACGGGTTCTATGGCTACACCTTC. Encoded protein: CASSTDGFYGYTF.

This clone was detected a few times. V is TRBV4-3 and J is TRBJ1-1, with 8 bases aligning to TRBD1. There are 14 residues in the CDR3. V trimming: 3 bases; J trimming: 3 bases; junction bases outside the gene matches: 3. Germline V CDR1 and CDR2: LGHNA, YSLEER. Here the CDR3 DNA reads TGCGCCAGCAGCCACCAGACAGGGGACACTGAAGCTTTCTTT. This gives the protein CASSHQTGDTEAFF.

This clone turned up a few times. V and J are TRBV19 and TRBJ1-5, with TRBD1 identical over 11 bases. CDR3 length: 15 amino acids. The germline V gene has CDR1 LNHDA and CDR2 SQIVND (reference sequence). Germline trimming cut 7 bases from V and 7 bases from J; bases unmatched to any gene: 9. The CDR3 here is CASIQGQGEGQPQHF. The CDR3 nucleotides read TGTGCCAGTATTCAGGGACAGGGGGAAGGACAGCCCCAGCATTTT.